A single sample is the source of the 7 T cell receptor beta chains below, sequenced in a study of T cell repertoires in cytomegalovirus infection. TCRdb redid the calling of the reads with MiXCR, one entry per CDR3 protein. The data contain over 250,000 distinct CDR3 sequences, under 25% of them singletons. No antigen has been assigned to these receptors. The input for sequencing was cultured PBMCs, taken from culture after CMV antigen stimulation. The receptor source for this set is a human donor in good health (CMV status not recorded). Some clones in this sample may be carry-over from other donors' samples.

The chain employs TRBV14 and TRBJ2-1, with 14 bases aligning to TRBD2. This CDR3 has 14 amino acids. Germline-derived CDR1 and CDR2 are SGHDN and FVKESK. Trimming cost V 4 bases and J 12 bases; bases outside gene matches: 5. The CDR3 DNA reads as TGTGCCAGCAGCCCGACTAGCGGGAGGGCCGGGCAGTTCTTC. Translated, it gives CASSPTSGRAGQFF.

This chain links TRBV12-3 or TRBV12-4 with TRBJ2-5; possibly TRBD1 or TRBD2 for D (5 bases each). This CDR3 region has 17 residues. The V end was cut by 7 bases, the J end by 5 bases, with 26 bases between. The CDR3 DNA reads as TGTGCCAGCACCCCCCTGACGTGGGACCGACGAAGGGAGACCCAGTACTTC. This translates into CASTPLTWDRRRETQYF.

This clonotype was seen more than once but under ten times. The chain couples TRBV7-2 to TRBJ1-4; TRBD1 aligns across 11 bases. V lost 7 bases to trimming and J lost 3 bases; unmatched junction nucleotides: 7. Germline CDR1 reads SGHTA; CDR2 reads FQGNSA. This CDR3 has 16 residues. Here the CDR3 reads CASTRTGGVSNEKLFF. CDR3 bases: TGTGCCAGCACCCGGACAGGGGGCGTATCTAATGAAAAACTGTTTTTT.

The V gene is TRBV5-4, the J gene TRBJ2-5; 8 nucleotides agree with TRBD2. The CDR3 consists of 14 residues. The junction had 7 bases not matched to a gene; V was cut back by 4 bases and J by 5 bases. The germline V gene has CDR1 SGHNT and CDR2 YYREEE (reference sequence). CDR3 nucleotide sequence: TGTGCCAGCAGCGAGAGCGGGAGTCCGGAGACCCAGTACTTC. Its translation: CASSESGSPETQYF. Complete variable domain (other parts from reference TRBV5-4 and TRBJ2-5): ETGVTQSPTHLIKTRGQQVTLRCSSQSGHNTVSWYQQALGQGPQFIFQYYREEENGRGNFPPRFSGLQFPNYSSELNVNALELDDSALYLCASSESGSPETQYFGPGTRLLVL.

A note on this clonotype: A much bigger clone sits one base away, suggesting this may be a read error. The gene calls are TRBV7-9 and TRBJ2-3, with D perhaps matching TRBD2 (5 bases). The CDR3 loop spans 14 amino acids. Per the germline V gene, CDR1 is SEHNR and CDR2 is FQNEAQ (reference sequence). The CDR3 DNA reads TGTACCAGCAGCTTAGCGCCGGGCGCAGATACGCAGTATTTT. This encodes CTSSLAPGADTQYF.

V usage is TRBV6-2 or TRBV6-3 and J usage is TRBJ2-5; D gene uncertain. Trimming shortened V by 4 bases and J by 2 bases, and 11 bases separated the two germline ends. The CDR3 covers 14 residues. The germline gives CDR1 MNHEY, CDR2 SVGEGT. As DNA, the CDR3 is TGTGCCAGCAGTTTGGTTGAACTACAAGAGACCCAGTACTTC. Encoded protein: CASSLVELQETQYF.

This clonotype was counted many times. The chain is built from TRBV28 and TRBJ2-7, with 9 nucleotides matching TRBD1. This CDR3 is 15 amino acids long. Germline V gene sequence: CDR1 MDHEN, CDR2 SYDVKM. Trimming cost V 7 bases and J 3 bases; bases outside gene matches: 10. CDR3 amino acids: CASKVTVGQGYEQYF. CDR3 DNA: TGTGCCAGCAAAGTGACCGTGGGACAGGGCTACGAGCAGTACTTC.